Listed here are 22 T cell receptor beta chains from one sample, sequenced in a study of blood T cells in healthy people across ages. Then a second PCR, running roughly 7 to 11 cycles, was carried out with a sample-barcoded 5' primer and a J-beta primer mix. MiXCR, run by TCRdb on the 5' RACE reads, gives a single entry per CDR3 protein. The repertoire holds some 1.4 million distinct CDR3 sequences, roughly 40% seen once, with 7.9% in the top ten. Sequencing was carried out using blood. The receptors originated from a woman between 18 and 30 years old in good health.

CDR3 in amino acids: CASSVAARGQGEYNEQFF. The CDR3 DNA sequence: TGTGCCAGCAGCGTCGCGGCCCGGGGACAGGGGGAGTACAATGAGCAGTTCTTC. This chain joins TRBV9 and TRBJ2-1; TRBD1 aligns across 11 bases. The CDR3 is 18 residues long. Germline CDR1 is SGDLS and CDR2 is YYNGEE. Trimming cost V 2 bases and J 4 bases; bases outside gene matches: 11.

V usage is TRBV28 and J usage is TRBJ1-2, with D possibly being TRBD1 (5 bases). The germline CDR1 and CDR2 sequences are MDHEN and SYDVKM. V lost 10 bases and J lost 6, with 18 bases in between. CDR3 size: 13 residues. CDR3 sequence: CATIGTLDDGYTF. The CDR3 nucleotides are TGTGCCACCATCGGGACCCTGGATGATGGCTACACCTTC.

As regards this clonotype: A read error may be the cause here, since a much bigger clone is one base away. This chain links TRBV29-1 with TRBJ2-4, with 7 nucleotides matching TRBD2. The closer fit of TRBJ2-7 to the DNA end suggests the J call may be wrong. From germline, CDR1 is SQVTM and CDR2 ANQGSEA. The CDR3 has 13 residues. CDR3 coding DNA: TGCAGCGGAGACGGGGGGAACTCCTACGAGCAGTACTTC. As protein: CSGDGGNSYEQYF.

This chain joins TRBV29-1 and TRBJ2-2; no definite D call. This CDR3 contains 15 residues. V was clipped by 5 bases and J by 3 bases, with 16 bases between them. The germline V gene has CDR1 SQVTM and CDR2 ANQGSEA. CDR3 in amino acids: CSVYVTTADTGELFF. Here the CDR3 DNA reads TGCAGCGTTTATGTGACGACGGCGGACACCGGGGAGCTGTTTTTT.

The table lists this clonotype with a few counts. This sequence joins TRBV27 and TRBJ1-2, with D maybe TRBD1 (6 bases). V was shortened by 3 bases and J by 2 bases, with 13 bases between the two germline ends. This CDR3 region has 15 residues. Germline CDR1 and CDR2: MNHEY and SMNVEV (reference sequence). Here the CDR3 DNA reads TGTGCCAGCAGTTTTTGGGGGCGCACGAACTATGGCTACACCTTC. Its protein is CASSFWGRTNYGYTF.

This clonotype was counted only a few times. The chain carries TRBV7-8 and TRBJ2-1; 8 bases agree with TRBD2. Trimming took 8 bases from V and 7 from J; bases not matched to a gene: 10. The CDR3 loop spans 14 amino acids. Per germline, CDR1 SGHVS and CDR2 FQNEAQ. This CDR3 reads CASDGLAGRNEQFF. The CDR3 DNA is TGTGCCAGCGACGGGCTAGCGGGTAGGAATGAGCAGTTCTTC.

This chain connects TRBV10-3 to TRBJ1-1, with D possibly TRBD1 on 6 matching bases. The CDR3 spans 11 residues. Trimming left V 9 bases short and J 6 bases short, with 11 bases between. Germline V gene data show CDR1 as ENHRY and CDR2 as SYGVKD. The CDR3 bases are TGTGCCATAGATTCAGGGGCTGAAGCTTTCTTT. This gives the protein CAIDSGAEAFF.

This clonotype was counted many times. The J gene is TRBJ2-7, the V gene TRBV12-3 or TRBV12-4; weak D call: TRBD2 (5 bases). CDR3 length: 12 residues. V shed 7 bases and J shed 0 bases, with 7 bases lying between them. The CDR3 loop reads CASKTSSYEQYF. The CDR3 DNA sequence: TGTGCCAGCAAAACTAGCTCCTACGAGCAGTACTTC.

V usage is TRBV4-1 and J usage is TRBJ1-5, with 10 bases identical to TRBD1. The ends lost 2 bases at V and 7 bases at J; junction bases unmatched: 5. The CDR3 is 15 amino acids. Germline CDR1 MGHRA, CDR2 YSYEKL. Written as DNA, the CDR3 is TGCGCCAGCAGCCAACGACAGGGGGCTGGGCAGCCCCAGCATTTT. Residues: CASSQRQGAGQPQHF.

Only a few counts were recorded for this clonotype. The V gene is TRBV4-1, the J gene TRBJ2-7; D tentatively fits TRBD1 or TRBD2 (5 bases each). Trimming shortened V by 1 base and J by 4 bases, and 14 bases separated the two germline ends. This CDR3 contains 15 residues. The V gene's germline CDR1 is MGHRA and CDR2 YSYEKL. The CDR3 DNA sequence: TGCGCCAGCAGCCAAGTCGGGGCGGTAGATTACGAGCAGTACTTC. This translates into CASSQVGAVDYEQYF.

The V and J genes are TRBV5-1 and TRBJ2-1; 13 nucleotides agree with TRBD2. Losses at the gene ends were 1 base for V and 5 bases for J; bases not matched to a gene: 9. Germline CDR1 is SGHRS and CDR2 is YFSETQ. This CDR3 has 18 amino acids. The CDR3: CASSLFPSGTSGDNEQFF. In nucleotides, the CDR3 is TGCGCCAGCAGCTTGTTCCCCTCCGGGACTAGCGGGGACAATGAGCAGTTCTTC.

This clonotype was counted a few times. The chain joins TRBV7-2 to TRBJ2-1; D tentatively fits TRBD1 or TRBD2 (5 bases each). The CDR3 loop spans 17 amino acids. The V end lost 1 base, the J end lost 7 bases, and 20 bases lay between the germline ends. CDR1 and CDR2 (germline): SGHTA, FQGNSA. CDR3 amino acids: CASSLGIPRSGGNEQFF. In DNA, the CDR3 is TGTGCCAGCAGCTTAGGGATTCCCAGATCTGGGGGTAATGAGCAGTTCTTC.

This chain links TRBV11-1 with TRBJ2-7; possibly TRBD2 for D (5 bases). The CDR3 totals 15 residues. The germline CDR1 and CDR2 sequences are SGHAT and FQDESV (reference sequence). V lost 1 base, J lost 2 bases, and 12 bases lay in between. The CDR3 reads CASSLERFVPYEQYF. The CDR3 region has the DNA TGTGCCAGCAGCTTAGAGCGGTTCGTCCCCTACGAGCAGTACTTC.

The genes are TRBV7-8 and TRBJ2-1, with 7 bases aligning to TRBD2. This CDR3 is built from 16 residues. Germline V gene lookup returns CDR1 SGHVS and CDR2 FQNEAQ. With 2 bases clipped from V and 8 bases from J, the junction kept 12 bases outside the gene matches. This CDR3 is CASSLRRTGGAHEQFF. CDR3 coding DNA: TGTGCCAGCAGCTTACGTCGGACGGGGGGAGCCCATGAGCAGTTCTTC.

This clonotype turned up a few times. CDR3 residues: CASSETGLGRSPLHF. The DNA of the CDR3 is TGTGCCAGCAGTGAGACGGGGTTAGGGCGTTCACCCCTCCACTTT. This chain links TRBV2 with TRBJ1-6; D is ambiguous. V lost 3 bases, J lost 9 bases, and 15 bases lay in between. CDR1 and CDR2 (germline): SNHLY, FYNNEI. The CDR3 is 15 residues long.

The chain is built from TRBV7-2 and TRBJ2-7, with 10 positions matching TRBD2. Losses at the gene ends were 3 bases for V and 3 bases for J; bases not matched to a gene: 8. The CDR3 is 16 amino acids. Germline V gene data show CDR1 as SGHTA and CDR2 as FQGNSA. The CDR3 DNA reads as TGTGCCAGCAGCTTCCTGGCTCTAGCGGGGGTCTACGAGCAGTACTTC. It yields the protein CASSFLALAGVYEQYF.

This clonotype was observed a handful of times. V usage is TRBV4-1 and J usage is TRBJ2-3; D gene ambiguous. The germline V gene encodes CDR1 MGHRA and CDR2 YSYEKL. The CDR3 sequence is 18 residues long. Trimming took off 0 bases at V and 2 bases at J, with 18 bases between the two ends. The CDR3 sequence: CASSQEKKLSTSTDTQYF. The CDR3 bases are TGCGCCAGCAGCCAAGAAAAGAAATTGTCTACATCCACAGATACGCAGTATTTT.

This rearrangement joins TRBV12-3 or TRBV12-4 to TRBJ2-3, with D perhaps matching TRBD1 (5 bases). Trimming took 2 bases from V and 4 from J, leaving 19 bases between them. The CDR3 is made up of 17 amino acids. The CDR3 DNA reads as TGTGCCAGCAGTTTACTCCACAAAGGGGTTCGGGCAGATACGCAGTATTTT. Translating gives CASSLLHKGVRADTQYF.

This clonotype was observed a handful of times. The chain employs TRBV20-1 and TRBJ2-5; weak D call: TRBD2 (6 bases). The DNA end lines up better with TRBJ2-7; the J call may be wrong. In germline, CDR1 is DFQATT, CDR2 SNEGSKA (reference sequence). The CDR3 runs 14 residues. CDR3 coding DNA: TGCAGTGCTAGAGATATCGGGGGTGGGTACGAGCAGTACTTC. Its translation: CSARDIGGGYEQYF.

This clonotype was counted only a few times. The J gene is TRBJ2-5, the V gene TRBV12-3 or TRBV12-4, with TRBD1 matching 10 bases. Germline trimming cut 5 bases from V and 1 base from J; bases unmatched to any gene: 10. This CDR3 region has 17 residues. The CDR3 bases are TGTGCCAGCAGTCTAGGTCCGGGACAGGGGACCCAAGAGACCCAGTACTTC. Amino acids: CASSLGPGQGTQETQYF.

V usage is TRBV2 and J usage is TRBJ1-6; maybe TRBD1 (5 bases). The CDR3 totals 17 residues. V lost 6 bases to trimming and J lost 4 bases, with 19 bases between them. In germline, CDR1 is SNHLY, CDR2 FYNNEI. The CDR3 region is CASSARGDTGYNSPLHF. The CDR3 region has the DNA TGTGCCAGCAGCGCGAGGGGCGACACGGGGTATAATTCACCCCTCCACTTT.

The chain carries TRBV20-1 and TRBJ2-5; D is unresolved. The tail of the sequence fits TRBJ2-7 better, so the J call may be wrong. The CDR3 length is 11 residues. Looked up from germline, CDR1 is DFQATT and CDR2 is SNEGSKA (reference sequence). CDR3 bases: TGCAGTGCTTTTGACAATATCGAGCAGTACTTC. Protein product: CSAFDNIEQYF.